This T cell receptor beta chain originates from a study of long-term antiretroviral therapy in people with HIV. With survey level as its setting, the immunoSEQ assay was v3.0. Method: immunoSEQ multiplex PCR; TCRdb's copy keeps in-frame clones and lacks some. The data hold 30,000 to 35,000 clones, with around 82% observed a single time. The CDR3 is 18 amino acids. Per the germline V gene, CDR1 is LNHDA and CDR2 is SQIVND (reference sequence). The V segment lost 3 bases and the J segment 6 bases; nucleotides outside the gene matches: 10. Sequenced material: unsorted PBMCs, taken 0.4 years before starting antiretroviral therapy. The receptor comes from a man between 18 and 29 years old with HIV. The genes are TRBV19 and TRBJ2-1; 14 bases match TRBD2. This chain's CDR3 is CASSMRLAGGPWGNEQFF. For the CDR3, the DNA is TGTGCCAGTAGTATGCGACTAGCGGGAGGGCCGTGGGGCAATGAGCAGTTCTTC.